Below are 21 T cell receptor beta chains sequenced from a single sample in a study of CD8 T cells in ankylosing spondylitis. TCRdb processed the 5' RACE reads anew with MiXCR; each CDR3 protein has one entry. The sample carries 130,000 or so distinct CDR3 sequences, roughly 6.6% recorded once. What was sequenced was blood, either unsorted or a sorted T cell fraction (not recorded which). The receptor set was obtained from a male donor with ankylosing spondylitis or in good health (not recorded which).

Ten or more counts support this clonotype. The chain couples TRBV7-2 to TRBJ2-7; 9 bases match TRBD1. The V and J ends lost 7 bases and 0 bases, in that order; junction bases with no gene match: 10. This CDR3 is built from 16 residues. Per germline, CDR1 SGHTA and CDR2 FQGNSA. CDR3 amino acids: CASKKRGTGNSYEQYF. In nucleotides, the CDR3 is TGTGCCAGCAAAAAGAGGGGGACAGGGAACTCCTACGAGCAGTACTTC.

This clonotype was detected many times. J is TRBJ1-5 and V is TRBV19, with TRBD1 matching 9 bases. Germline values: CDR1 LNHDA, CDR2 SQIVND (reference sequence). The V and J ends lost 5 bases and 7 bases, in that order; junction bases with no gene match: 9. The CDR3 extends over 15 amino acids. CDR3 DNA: TGTGCCAGTAGTTCCTTTGGCACAGGGGGCCAGCCCCAGCATTTT. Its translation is CASSSFGTGGQPQHF.

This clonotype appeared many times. CDR3 protein: CASRPRNPLEPLHF. The CDR3 DNA reads as TGTGCCAGTAGACCAAGGAACCCGCTCGAACCCCTCCACTTT. The genes are TRBV19 and TRBJ1-6; D call uncertain. Trimming shortened V by 6 bases and J by 12 bases, and 18 bases separated the two germline ends. Germline V lookup: CDR1 LNHDA, CDR2 SQIVND (reference sequence). The CDR3 is 14 amino acids.

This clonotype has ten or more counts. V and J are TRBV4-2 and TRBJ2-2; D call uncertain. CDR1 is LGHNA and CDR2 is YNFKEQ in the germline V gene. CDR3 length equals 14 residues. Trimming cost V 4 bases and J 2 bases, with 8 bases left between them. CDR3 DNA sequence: TGTGCCAGCAGCCTTACAGACAACACCGGGGAGCTGTTTTTT. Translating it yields CASSLTDNTGELFF.

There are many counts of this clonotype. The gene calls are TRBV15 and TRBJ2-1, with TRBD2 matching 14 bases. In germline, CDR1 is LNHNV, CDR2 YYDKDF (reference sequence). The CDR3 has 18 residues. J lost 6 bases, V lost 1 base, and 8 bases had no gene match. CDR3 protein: CATSRAPGTSGRFNEQFF. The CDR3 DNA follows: TGTGCCACCAGCAGAGCTCCCGGGACTAGCGGGAGATTCAATGAGCAGTTCTTC.

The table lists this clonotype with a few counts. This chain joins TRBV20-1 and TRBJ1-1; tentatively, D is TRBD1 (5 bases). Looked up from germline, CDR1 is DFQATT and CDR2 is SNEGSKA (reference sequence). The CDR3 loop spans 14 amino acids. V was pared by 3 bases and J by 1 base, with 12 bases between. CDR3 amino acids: CSASGSGPNTEAFF. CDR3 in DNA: TGCAGTGCTAGTGGCTCGGGGCCGAACACTGAAGCTTTCTTT.

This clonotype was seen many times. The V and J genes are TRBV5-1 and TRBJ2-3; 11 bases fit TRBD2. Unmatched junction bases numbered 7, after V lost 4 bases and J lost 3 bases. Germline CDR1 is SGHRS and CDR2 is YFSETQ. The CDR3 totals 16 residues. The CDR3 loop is CASSLRASGGTDTQYF. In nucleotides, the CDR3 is TGCGCCAGCAGCCTTCGGGCTAGCGGGGGGACAGATACGCAGTATTTT.

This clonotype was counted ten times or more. The CDR3 here is CASSATGTGTYGYTF. The CDR3 DNA reads as TGTGCCAGCAGCGCAACCGGGACAGGGACCTATGGCTACACCTTC. The chain combines TRBV7-9 with TRBJ1-2; 9 nucleotides align to TRBD1. J was trimmed by 4 bases and V by 5 bases; bases with no gene match: 8. The germline CDR1 and CDR2 sequences are SEHNR and FQNEAQ (reference sequence). The CDR3 length is 15 residues.

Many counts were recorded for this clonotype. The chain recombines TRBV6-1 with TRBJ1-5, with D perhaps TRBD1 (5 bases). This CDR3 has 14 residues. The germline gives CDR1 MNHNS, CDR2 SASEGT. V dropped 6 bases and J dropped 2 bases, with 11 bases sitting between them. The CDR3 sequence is CASSDSIGNQPQHF. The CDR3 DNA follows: TGTGCCAGCAGCGACAGTATAGGCAATCAGCCCCAGCATTTT.

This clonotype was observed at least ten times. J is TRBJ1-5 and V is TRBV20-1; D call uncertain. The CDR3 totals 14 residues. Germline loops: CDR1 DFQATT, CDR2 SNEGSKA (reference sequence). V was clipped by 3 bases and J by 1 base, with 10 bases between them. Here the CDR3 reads CSASPPGSNQPQHF. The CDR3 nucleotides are TGCAGTGCTAGTCCCCCGGGGAGCAATCAGCCCCAGCATTTT.

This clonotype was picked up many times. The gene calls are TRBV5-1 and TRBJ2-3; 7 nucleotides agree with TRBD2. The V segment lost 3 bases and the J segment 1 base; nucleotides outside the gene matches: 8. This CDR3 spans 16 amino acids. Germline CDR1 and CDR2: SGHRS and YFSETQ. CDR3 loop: CASSSTSVGGTDTQYF. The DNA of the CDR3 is TGCGCCAGCAGCTCCACTAGCGTAGGGGGCACAGATACGCAGTATTTT.

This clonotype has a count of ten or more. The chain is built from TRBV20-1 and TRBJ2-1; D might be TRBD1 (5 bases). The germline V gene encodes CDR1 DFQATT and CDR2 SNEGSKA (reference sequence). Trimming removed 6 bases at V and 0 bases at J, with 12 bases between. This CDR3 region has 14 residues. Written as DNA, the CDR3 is TGCAGTGCCCCGGACATCGCCTCCTACAATGAGCAGTTCTTC. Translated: CSAPDIASYNEQFF.

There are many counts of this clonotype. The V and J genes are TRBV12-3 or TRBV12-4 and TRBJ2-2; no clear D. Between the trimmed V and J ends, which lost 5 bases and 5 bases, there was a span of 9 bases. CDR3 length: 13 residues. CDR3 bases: TGTGCCAGCAGTACCAGTAGGACCGGGGAGCTGTTTTTT. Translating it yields CASSTSRTGELFF.

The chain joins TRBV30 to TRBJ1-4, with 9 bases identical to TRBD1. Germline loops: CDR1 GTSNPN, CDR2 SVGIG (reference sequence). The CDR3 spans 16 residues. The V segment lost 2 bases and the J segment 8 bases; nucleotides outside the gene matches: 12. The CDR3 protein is CAWSLTPGQGGEKLFF. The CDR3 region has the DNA TGTGCCTGGAGTCTTACTCCGGGACAGGGTGGGGAAAAACTGTTTTTT.

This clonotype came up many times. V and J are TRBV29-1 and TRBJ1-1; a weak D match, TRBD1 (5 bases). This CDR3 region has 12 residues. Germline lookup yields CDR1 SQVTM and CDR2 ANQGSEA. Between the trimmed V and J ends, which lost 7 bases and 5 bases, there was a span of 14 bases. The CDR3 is CSAGGGRTEAFF. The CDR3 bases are TGCAGCGCTGGGGGGGGTAGGACTGAAGCTTTCTTT.

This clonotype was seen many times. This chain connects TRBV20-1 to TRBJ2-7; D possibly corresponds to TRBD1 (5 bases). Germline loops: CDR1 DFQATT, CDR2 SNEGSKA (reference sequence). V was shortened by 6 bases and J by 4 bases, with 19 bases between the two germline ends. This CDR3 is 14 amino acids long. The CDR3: CSAVPPGIKYEQYF. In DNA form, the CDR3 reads TGCAGTGCCGTCCCACCAGGGATAAAGTACGAGCAGTACTTC.

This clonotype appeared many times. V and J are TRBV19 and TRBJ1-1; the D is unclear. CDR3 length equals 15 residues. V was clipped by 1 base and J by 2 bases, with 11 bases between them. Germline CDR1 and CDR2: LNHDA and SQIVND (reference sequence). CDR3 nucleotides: TGTGCCAGTAGTATAGGGGCAGGAGGAAACACTGAAGCTTTCTTT. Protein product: CASSIGAGGNTEAFF.

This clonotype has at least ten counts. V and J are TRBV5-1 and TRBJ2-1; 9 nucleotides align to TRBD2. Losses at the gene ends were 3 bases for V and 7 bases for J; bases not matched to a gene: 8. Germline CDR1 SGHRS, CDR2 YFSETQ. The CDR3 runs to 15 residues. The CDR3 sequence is CASSSGTSKGNEQFF. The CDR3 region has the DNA TGCGCCAGCAGCTCCGGGACTAGCAAGGGGAATGAGCAGTTCTTC.

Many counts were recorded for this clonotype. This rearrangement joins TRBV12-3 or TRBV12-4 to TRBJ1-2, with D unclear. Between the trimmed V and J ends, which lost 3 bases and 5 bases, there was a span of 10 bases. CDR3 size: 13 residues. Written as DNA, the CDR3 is TGTGCCAGCAGTTTCGCCAGAGAGTATGGCTACACCTTC. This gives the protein CASSFAREYGYTF.

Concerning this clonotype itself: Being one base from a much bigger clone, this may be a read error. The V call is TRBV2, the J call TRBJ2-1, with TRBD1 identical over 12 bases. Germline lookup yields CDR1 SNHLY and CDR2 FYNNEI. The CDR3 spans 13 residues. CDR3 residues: CASTGTGGNEQSF. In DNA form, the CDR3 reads TGTGCCAGCACCGGGACAGGGGGCAATGAGCAGTCCTTC.

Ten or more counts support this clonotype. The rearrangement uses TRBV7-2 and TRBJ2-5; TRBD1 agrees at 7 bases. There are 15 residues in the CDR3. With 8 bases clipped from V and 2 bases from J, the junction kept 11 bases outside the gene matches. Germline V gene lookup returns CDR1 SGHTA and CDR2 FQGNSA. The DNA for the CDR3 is TGTGCCAGCGGACTGCTGGGACAGACACAAGAGACCCAGTACTTC. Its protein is CASGLLGQTQETQYF.